These 20 T cell receptor beta chains originate from one sample sequenced in a study of technical replicates of blood from a few donors. Here immunoSEQ multiplex PCR was the method, and the copy in TCRdb shows in-frame clones only, minus some. The sample lists tens of thousands of clones; 90% to 95% were seen once. The sequencing input was T cells isolated from PBMCs. All receptors come from a human donor in good health.

This chain links TRBV28 with TRBJ2-1; 9 bases fit TRBD1. Germline assignment: CDR1 MDHEN and CDR2 SYDVKM. J was trimmed by 9 bases and V by 3 bases; bases with no gene match: 12. This CDR3 spans 16 amino acids. The CDR3 DNA follows: TGTGCCAGCAGTTTCCCGCCCGGGACAGGGATGGGTGAGCAGTTCTTC. Translated: CASSFPPGTGMGEQFF.

The V gene is TRBV10-1, the J gene TRBJ2-5; D perhaps matches TRBD2 (6 bases). V lost 3 bases and J lost 5, with 10 bases in between. This CDR3 comprises 13 residues. Germline CDR1 WNHNN, CDR2 SYGVQD (reference sequence). CDR3 protein: CASSDLAKETQYF. CDR3 DNA sequence: TGCGCCAGCAGTGATCTAGCGAAGGAGACCCAGTACTTC.

This chain links TRBV27 with TRBJ2-1; D is possibly TRBD2 (5 bases). The CDR3 has 14 residues. V was trimmed by 5 bases and J by 6 bases, leaving 14 bases between them. The V gene's germline CDR1 is MNHEY and CDR2 SMNVEV (reference sequence). CDR3 sequence reads: CASSPWTGSNEQFF. The CDR3 DNA is TGTGCCAGCAGTCCATGGACGGGGAGCAATGAGCAGTTCTTC.

This clone has only a few counts. The chain recombines TRBV19 with TRBJ2-1, with 7 bases lining up with TRBD2. V was pared by 9 bases and J by 6 bases, with 11 bases of the junction left unmatched. This CDR3 has 14 residues. Germline CDR1 is LNHDA and CDR2 is SQIVND (reference sequence). This CDR3 is CASSLGGLLNEQFF. DNA for the CDR3: TGTGCCAGCTCCTTGGGAGGGCTACTCAATGAGCAGTTCTTC.

The chain is built from TRBV11-2 and TRBJ1-2, with 7 bases aligning to TRBD1. The CDR3 loop spans 16 amino acids. Germline lookup yields CDR1 SGHAT and CDR2 FQNNGV. The V gene end was trimmed by 1 base and the J gene end by 0 bases; junction bases not matched to a gene: 5. Written as DNA, the CDR3 is TGTGCCAGCAGCTTAGGCAGGGGGGAAGCTAACTATGGCTACACCTTC. It translates to CASSLGRGEANYGYTF.

The chain is built from TRBV7-3 and TRBJ2-1, with D maybe TRBD1 (6 bases). Deletions cut 0 bases from V and 6 bases from J, with 15 bases between. This CDR3 spans 16 amino acids. Germline assignment: CDR1 SGHTA and CDR2 FQGTGA. The CDR3 loop is CASSLTGGRTANEQFF. The CDR3 nucleotides read TGTGCCAGCAGCTTAACGGGTGGGCGGACAGCCAATGAGCAGTTCTTC.

The chain has TRBV7-3 and TRBJ2-2; 10 bases agree with TRBD2. The junction had 10 bases not matched to a gene; V was cut back by 5 bases and J by 4 bases. The CDR3 sequence is 17 residues long. The germline V gene encodes CDR1 SGHTA and CDR2 FQGTGA. CDR3 in DNA: TGTGCCAGCAGCCCAAATATAGCGGGAGGCGGCACCGGGGAGCTGTTTTTT. As protein: CASSPNIAGGGTGELFF.

The sample holds a few counts of this clone. CDR3 DNA sequence: TGTGCCAGTAGTATGGGAGAAATGAACACTGAAGCTTTCTTT. Encoded protein: CASSMGEMNTEAFF. This chain connects TRBV19 to TRBJ1-1; unclear D gene. The V gene lost 3 bases and the J gene lost 0 bases, with 8 bases spanning the gap. Germline CDR1 LNHDA, CDR2 SQIVND (reference sequence). The CDR3 loop spans 14 amino acids.

The sample holds one count of this clone. This chain connects TRBV5-6 to TRBJ1-3; D is unresolved. The CDR3 sequence is 13 residues long. V lost 0 bases and J 5 bases, leaving 6 bases between the germline ends. Germline CDR1 reads SGHDT; CDR2 reads YYEEEE. Here the CDR3 reads CASSLELRNTIYF. The CDR3 coding sequence is TGTGCCAGCAGCTTGGAGCTTAGAAACACCATATATTTT.

This chain links TRBV9 with TRBJ1-2; no definite D call. The CDR3 length is 13 residues. V was pared by 0 bases and J by 8 bases, with 11 bases between. CDR1 and CDR2 (germline): SGDLS, YYNGEE. The CDR3 protein is CASSVEPLGGYTF. The CDR3 DNA reads as TGTGCCAGCAGCGTAGAGCCCCTCGGGGGCTACACCTTC.

This chain links TRBV19 with TRBJ2-7, with TRBD1 matching over 9 bases. Germline loops: CDR1 LNHDA, CDR2 SQIVND (reference sequence). The CDR3 is made up of 15 amino acids. Losses at the gene ends were 5 bases for V and 1 base for J; bases not matched to a gene: 6. As DNA, the CDR3 is TGTGCCAGTAGTCCGGCCGGGACAGGGTCCTACGAGCAGTACTTC. Translation: CASSPAGTGSYEQYF.

This clone showed up just once. The CDR3 loop reads CASSDTDRSGNTIYF. CDR3 nucleotides: TGTGCCAGCAGCGATACTGACAGGTCTGGAAACACCATATATTTT. The chain recombines TRBV7-9 with TRBJ1-3; possibly TRBD1 for D (6 bases). In germline, CDR1 is SEHNR, CDR2 FQNEAQ (reference sequence). V dropped 5 bases and J dropped 1 base, with 12 bases sitting between them. This CDR3 has 15 amino acids.

This rearrangement joins TRBV11-1 to TRBJ2-4; 10 bases align to TRBD2. CDR1 is SGHAT, CDR2 FQDESV, per germline (reference sequence). The CDR3 extends over 17 amino acids. Trimming at V came to 0 bases and at J to 7 bases, leaving 9 bases not matched to a gene. CDR3 in DNA: TGTGCCAGCAGCTTAGCGTCTAGCGGGAGTGTAGGCAACATTCAGTACTTC. It encodes CASSLASSGSVGNIQYF.

The chain uses TRBV4-1 and TRBJ2-3; 8 bases match TRBD2. This CDR3 is 16 amino acids long. From germline, CDR1 is MGHRA and CDR2 YSYEKL. The V and J ends lost 4 bases and 2 bases, in that order; junction bases with no gene match: 8. CDR3 sequence (DNA): TGCGCCAGCAGCCTAGAAACTAGCGGCAACACAGATACGCAGTATTTT. Encoded protein: CASSLETSGNTDTQYF.

V gene TRBV28 combines with J gene TRBJ2-1; D gene unclear. The germline CDR1 and CDR2 sequences are MDHEN and SYDVKM. The V gene lost 1 base and the J gene lost 3 bases, with 13 bases spanning the gap. The CDR3 consists of 16 residues. CDR3 in amino acids: CASSLYTGPLYNEQFF. The CDR3 region has the DNA TGTGCCAGCAGTTTATATACGGGTCCCCTCTACAATGAGCAGTTCTTC.

This chain uses TRBV7-2 with TRBJ2-3; weak D call: TRBD2 (5 bases). Trimming stripped 1 base from V and 2 bases from J, with 10 bases between. Germline V CDR1 and CDR2: SGHTA, FQGNSA. The CDR3 loop spans 15 amino acids. This CDR3 is CASSLGGSTTDTQYF. The CDR3 coding sequence is TGTGCCAGCAGCTTAGGAGGGTCGACCACAGATACGCAGTATTTT.

The chain employs TRBV29-1 and TRBJ2-7; D not resolved. Germline assignment: CDR1 SQVTM and CDR2 ANQGSEA. With 4 bases removed from V and 0 bases from J, the gap between germline ends came to 4 bases. The CDR3 is made up of 11 amino acids. The chain's CDR3 is CSVVASYEQYF. The CDR3, as DNA: TGCAGCGTTGTAGCCTCCTACGAGCAGTACTTC.

Details on this clone: The junction departs from germline at one end; a sequencing error may be responsible. The chain employs TRBV6-1 and TRBJ2-7; the match to TRBD2 covers 7 bases. The germline V gene encodes CDR1 MNHNS and CDR2 SASEGT. This CDR3 spans 15 amino acids. The CDR3, as DNA: TGTGCCGGCAGTGAATATTGGCGGGAGTTCGACGAGCAGTACTTC. Its protein product is CAGSEYWREFDEQYF.

The genes are TRBV5-4 and TRBJ1-1; D uncertain. Trimming shortened V by 4 bases and J by 2 bases, and 12 bases separated the two germline ends. Per the germline V gene, CDR1 is SGHNT and CDR2 is YYREEE (reference sequence). This CDR3 has 14 amino acids. The CDR3 nucleotides read TGTGCCAGCAGCGTGGATCGGTTCAACACTGAAGCTTTCTTT. This gives the protein CASSVDRFNTEAFF.

As for this clone: Germline and junction disagree at one end, which may indicate a read error. This chain connects TRBV7-9 to TRBJ2-3; 12 nucleotides line up with TRBD2. CDR3 length equals 11 residues. Germline V gene sequence: CDR1 SEHNR, CDR2 FQNEAQ (reference sequence). The CDR3 spells CASSSRLAGVF. CDR3 DNA: TGTGCCAGCAGCTCCCGACTAGCGGGAGTTTTT.